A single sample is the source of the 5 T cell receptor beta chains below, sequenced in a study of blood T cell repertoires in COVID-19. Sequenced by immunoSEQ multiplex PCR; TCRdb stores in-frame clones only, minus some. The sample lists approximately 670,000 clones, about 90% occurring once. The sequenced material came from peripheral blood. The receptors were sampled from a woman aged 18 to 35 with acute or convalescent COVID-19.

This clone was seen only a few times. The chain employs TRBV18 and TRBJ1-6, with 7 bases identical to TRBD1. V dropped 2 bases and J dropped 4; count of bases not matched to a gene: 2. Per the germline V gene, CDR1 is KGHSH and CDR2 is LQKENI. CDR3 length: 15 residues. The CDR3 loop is CASSPGQVYNSPLHF. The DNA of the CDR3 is TGTGCCAGCTCACCAGGACAGGTATATAATTCACCCCTCCACTTT.

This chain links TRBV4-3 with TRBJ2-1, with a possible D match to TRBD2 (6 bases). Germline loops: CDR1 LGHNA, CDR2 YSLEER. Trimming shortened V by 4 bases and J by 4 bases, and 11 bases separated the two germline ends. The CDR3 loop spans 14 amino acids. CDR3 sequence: CASSPGAGYNEQFF. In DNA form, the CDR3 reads TGCGCCAGCAGCCCGGGAGCCGGGTACAATGAGCAGTTCTTC.

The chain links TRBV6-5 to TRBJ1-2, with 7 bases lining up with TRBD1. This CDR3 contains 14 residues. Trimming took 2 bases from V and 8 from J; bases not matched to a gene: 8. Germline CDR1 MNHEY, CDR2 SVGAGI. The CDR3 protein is CASSYNRGGNGYTF. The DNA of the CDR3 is TGTGCCAGCAGTTACAACAGGGGTGGAAACGGCTACACCTTC.

CDR3 nucleotide sequence: TGTGCCATCAGTGAGTACACAGGGCTACAATGGGATTCACCCCTCCACTTT. It specifies CAISEYTGLQWDSPLHF. The gene calls are TRBV10-3 and TRBJ1-6, with a tentative D call TRBD1 (6 bases). The CDR3 length is 17 residues. CDR1 is ENHRY and CDR2 is SYGVKD in the germline V gene. Trimming took off 1 base at V and 8 bases at J, with 18 bases between the two ends.

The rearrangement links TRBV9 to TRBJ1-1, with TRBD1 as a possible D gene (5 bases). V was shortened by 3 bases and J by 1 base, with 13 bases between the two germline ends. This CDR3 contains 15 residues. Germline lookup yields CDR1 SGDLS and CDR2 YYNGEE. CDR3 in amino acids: CASSASVGGNTEAFF. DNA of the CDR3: TGTGCCAGCAGCGCCTCCGTGGGGGGGAACACTGAAGCTTTCTTT.